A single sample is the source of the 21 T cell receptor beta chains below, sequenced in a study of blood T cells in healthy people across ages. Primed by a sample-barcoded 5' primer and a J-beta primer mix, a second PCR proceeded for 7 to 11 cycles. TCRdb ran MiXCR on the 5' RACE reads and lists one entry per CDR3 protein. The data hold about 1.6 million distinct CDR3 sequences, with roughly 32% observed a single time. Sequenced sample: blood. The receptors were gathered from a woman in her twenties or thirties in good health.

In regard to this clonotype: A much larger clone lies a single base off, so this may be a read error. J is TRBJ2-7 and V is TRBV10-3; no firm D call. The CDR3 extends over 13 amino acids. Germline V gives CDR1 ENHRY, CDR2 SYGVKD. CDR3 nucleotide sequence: TGTGCCATCAATGAGTCGGCGGCCTACGAGCAGTACTTC. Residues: CAINESAAYEQYF.

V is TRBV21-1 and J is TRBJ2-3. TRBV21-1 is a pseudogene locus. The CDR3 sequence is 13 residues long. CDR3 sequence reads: CASSKLELDTQYF. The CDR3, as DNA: TGTGCCAGCAGCAAGTTAGAGCTGGATACGCAGTATTTT.

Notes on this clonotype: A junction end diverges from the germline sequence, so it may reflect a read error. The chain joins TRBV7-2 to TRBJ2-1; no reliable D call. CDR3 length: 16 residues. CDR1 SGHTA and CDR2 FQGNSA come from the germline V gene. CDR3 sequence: CASSLARFPSYIEQFF. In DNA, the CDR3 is TGTGCCAGCAGCTTAGCGCGGTTCCCCTCCTACATTGAGCAGTTCTTC.

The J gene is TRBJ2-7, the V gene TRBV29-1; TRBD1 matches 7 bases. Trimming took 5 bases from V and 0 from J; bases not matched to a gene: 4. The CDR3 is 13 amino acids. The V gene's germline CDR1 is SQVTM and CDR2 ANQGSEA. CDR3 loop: CSVRGQTSYEQYF. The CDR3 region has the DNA TGCAGCGTTCGGGGACAGACCTCCTACGAGCAGTACTTC.

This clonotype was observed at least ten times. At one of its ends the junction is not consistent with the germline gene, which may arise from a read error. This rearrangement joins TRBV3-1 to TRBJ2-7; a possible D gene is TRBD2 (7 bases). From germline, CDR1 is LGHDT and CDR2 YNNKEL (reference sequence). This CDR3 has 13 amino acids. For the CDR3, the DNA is TGCGCCAGCAGCCACGGGGGGCCCTACGAGCAGTACTTC. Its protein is CASSHGGPYEQYF.

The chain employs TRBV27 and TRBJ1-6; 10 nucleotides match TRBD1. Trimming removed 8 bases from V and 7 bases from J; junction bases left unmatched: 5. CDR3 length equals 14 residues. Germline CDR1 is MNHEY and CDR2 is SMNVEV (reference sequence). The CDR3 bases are TGTGCCAGCGGGCTGACAGGGGGCAATTCACCCCTCCACTTT. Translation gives CASGLTGGNSPLHF.

CDR3 amino acids: CAWSPPQGRGEKLFF. CDR3 nucleotides: TGTGCCTGGAGTCCGCCCCAGGGCAGGGGGGAAAAACTGTTTTTT. This chain joins TRBV30 and TRBJ1-4; 7 bases align to TRBD1. The junction had 11 bases not matched to a gene; V was cut back by 2 bases and J by 8 bases. Germline loops: CDR1 GTSNPN, CDR2 SVGIG (reference sequence). This CDR3 contains 15 residues.

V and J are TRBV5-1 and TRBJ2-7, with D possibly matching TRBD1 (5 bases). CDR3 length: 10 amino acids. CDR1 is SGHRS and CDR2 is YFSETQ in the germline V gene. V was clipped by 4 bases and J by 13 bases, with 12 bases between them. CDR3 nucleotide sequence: TGCGCCAGCAGCGCCAGGGAAACCTACTTC. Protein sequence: CASSARETYF.

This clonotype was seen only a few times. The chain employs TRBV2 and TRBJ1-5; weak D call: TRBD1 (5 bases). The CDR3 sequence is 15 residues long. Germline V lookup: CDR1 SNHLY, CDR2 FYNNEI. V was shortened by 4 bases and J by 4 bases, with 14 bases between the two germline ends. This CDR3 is CASSAEHGGNQPQHF. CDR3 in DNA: TGTGCCAGCAGTGCTGAACACGGGGGGAATCAGCCCCAGCATTTT.

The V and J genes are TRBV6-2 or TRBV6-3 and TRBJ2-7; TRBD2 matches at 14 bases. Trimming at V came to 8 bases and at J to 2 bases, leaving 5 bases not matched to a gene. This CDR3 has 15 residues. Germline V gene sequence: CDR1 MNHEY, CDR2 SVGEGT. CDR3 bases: TGTGCCAGCCAGGAGGGACTAGCGGGAGCCTACGAGCAGTACTTC. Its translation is CASQEGLAGAYEQYF.

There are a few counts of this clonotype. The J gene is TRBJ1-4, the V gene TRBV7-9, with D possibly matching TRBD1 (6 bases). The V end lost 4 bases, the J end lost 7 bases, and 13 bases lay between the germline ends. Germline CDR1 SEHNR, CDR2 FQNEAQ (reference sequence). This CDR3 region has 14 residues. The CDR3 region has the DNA TGTGCCAGCAGCTGGGACATAAGTCGTGAAAAACTGTTTTTT. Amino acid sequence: CASSWDISREKLFF.

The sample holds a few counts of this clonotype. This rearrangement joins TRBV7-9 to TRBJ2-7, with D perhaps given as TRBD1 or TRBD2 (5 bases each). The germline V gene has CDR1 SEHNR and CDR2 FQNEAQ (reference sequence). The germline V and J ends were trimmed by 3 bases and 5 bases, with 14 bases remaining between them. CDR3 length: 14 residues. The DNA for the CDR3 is TGTGCCAGCAGCTTTGGGGGATCGAAGGACGAGCAGTACTTC. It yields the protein CASSFGGSKDEQYF. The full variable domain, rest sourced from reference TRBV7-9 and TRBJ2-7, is DTGVSQNPRHKITKRGQNVTFRCDPISEHNRLYWYRQTLGQGPEFLTYFQNEAQLEKSRLLSDRFSAERPKGSFSTLEIQRTEQGDSAMYLCASSFGGSKDEQYFGPGTRLTVT.

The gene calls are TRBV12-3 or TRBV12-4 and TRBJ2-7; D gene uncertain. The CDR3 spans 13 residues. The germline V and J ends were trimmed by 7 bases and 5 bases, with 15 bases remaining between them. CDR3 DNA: TGTGCCAGCACCTCGGATCTCCGCAACGAGCAGTACTTC. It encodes CASTSDLRNEQYF.

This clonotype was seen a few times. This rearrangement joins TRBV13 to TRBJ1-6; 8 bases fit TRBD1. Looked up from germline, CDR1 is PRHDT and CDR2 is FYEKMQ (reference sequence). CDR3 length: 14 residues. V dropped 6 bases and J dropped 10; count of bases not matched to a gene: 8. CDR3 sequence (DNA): TGTGCCAGCAGTCGACAGGGGCCCTACTCACCCCTCCACTTT. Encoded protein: CASSRQGPYSPLHF.

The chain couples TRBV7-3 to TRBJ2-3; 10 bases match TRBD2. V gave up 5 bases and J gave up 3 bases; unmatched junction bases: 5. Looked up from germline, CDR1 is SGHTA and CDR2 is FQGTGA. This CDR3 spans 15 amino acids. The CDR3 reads CASSHSGGKTDTQYF. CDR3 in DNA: TGTGCCAGCAGCCATAGCGGGGGGAAGACAGATACGCAGTATTTT.

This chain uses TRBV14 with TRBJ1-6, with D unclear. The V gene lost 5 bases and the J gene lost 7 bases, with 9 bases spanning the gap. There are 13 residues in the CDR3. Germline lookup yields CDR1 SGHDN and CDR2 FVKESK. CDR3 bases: TGTGCCAGCAGCGTATACAGCAATTCACCCCTCCACTTT. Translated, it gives CASSVYSNSPLHF.

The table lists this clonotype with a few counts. The CDR3 DNA follows: TGTGCCAGCAGCTACCAAGGATCGGGACTAGCGGGGGGAGAGACCCAGTACTTC. Encoded protein: CASSYQGSGLAGGETQYF. The rearrangement joins TRBV11-2 to TRBJ2-5, with 15 positions matching TRBD2. This CDR3 is 18 amino acids long. V shed 4 bases and J 4 bases; nucleotides not matched to a gene: 10. Germline CDR1 and CDR2: SGHAT and FQNNGV.

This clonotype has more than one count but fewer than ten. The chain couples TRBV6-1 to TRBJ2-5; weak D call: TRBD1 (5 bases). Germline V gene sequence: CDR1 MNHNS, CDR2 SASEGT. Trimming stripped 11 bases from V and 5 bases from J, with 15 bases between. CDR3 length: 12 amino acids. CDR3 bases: TGTGCCGGAACCAGGGCTGAGGAGACCCAGTACTTC. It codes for CAGTRAEETQYF.

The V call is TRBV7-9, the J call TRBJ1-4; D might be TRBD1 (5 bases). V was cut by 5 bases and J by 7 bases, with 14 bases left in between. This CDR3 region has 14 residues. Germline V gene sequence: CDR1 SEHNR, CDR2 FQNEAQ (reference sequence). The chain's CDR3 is CASSKDSGGEKLFF. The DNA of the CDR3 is TGTGCCAGCAGCAAAGACAGTGGCGGTGAAAAACTGTTTTTT.

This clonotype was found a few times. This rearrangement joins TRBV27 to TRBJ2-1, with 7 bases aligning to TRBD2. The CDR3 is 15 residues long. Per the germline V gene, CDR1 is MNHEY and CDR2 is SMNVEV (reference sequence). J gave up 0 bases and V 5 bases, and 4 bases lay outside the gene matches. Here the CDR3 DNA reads TGTGCCAGCAGTCACGGGACTAACTCCTACAATGAGCAGTTCTTC. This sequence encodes CASSHGTNSYNEQFF.

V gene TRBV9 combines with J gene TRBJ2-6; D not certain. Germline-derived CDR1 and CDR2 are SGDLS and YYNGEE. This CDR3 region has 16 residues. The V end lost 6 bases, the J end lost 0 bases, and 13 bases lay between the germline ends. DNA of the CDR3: TGTGCCAGCATGGTCGGGCCCCACTCTGGGGCCAACGTCCTGACTTTC. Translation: CASMVGPHSGANVLTF.